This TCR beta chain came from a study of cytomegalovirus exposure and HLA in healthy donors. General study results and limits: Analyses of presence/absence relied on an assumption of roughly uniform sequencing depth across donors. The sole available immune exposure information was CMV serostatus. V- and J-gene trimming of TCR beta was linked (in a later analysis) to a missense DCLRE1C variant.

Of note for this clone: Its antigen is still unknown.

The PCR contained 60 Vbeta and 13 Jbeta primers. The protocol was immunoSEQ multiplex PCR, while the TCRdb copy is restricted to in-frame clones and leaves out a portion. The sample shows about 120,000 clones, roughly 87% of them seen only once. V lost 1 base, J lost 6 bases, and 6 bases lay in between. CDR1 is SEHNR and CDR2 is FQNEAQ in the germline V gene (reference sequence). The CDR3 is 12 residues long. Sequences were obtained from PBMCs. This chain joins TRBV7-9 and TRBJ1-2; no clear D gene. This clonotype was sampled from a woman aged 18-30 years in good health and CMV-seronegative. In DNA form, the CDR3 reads TGTGCCAGCAGCTTAGGCGGGAATGGCTACACCTTC. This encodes CASSLGGNGYTF.